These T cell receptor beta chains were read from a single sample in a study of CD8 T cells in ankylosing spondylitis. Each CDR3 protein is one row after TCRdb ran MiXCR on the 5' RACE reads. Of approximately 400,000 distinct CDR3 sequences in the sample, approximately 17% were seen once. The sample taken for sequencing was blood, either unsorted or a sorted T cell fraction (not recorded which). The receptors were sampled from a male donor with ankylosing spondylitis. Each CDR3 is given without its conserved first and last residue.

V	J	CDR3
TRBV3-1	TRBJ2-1	ASTIQTGAEQF
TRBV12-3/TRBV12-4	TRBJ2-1	ASSLAGAISSYNEQF
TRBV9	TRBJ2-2	ASSAQGTGELF
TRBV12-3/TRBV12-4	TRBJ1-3	ASDTGGAGNTIY
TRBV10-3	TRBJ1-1	AISESRINTEAF
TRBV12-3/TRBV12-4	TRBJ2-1	ASTVTSGKNEQF
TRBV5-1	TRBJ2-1	ASSLASSPSYNEQF
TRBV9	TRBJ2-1	ASSIAPDGGRYNEQF
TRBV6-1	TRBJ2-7	ASSPESAGYEQY
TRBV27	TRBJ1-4	ASSAVWGPATNEKLF
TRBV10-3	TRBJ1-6	ATLPSYNSPLH
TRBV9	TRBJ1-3	ASSAEPSSGNTIY
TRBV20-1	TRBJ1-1	SAVRPGGTEAF
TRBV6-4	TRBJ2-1	ASSAGTGFVNEQF
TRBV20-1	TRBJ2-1	SALLTSGFNEQF
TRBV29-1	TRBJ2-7	SVEEFWGGEQY
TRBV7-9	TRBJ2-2	ASSPPTERGGELF
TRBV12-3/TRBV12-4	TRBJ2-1	ASSLRLAGLTRNNEQF
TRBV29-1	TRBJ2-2	SVEDRGLDTGELF
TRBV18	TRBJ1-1	ASSRGQGNTEAF
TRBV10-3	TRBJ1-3	AITTGKRGNTIY
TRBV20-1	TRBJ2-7	SARDSQGGGEQY
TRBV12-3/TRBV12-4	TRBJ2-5	ASSVGTSQETQY
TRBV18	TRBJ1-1	ASSPALSTEAF
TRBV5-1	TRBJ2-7	ASSGGQGVTGEQY
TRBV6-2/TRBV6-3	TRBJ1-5	ASSYASGSNQPQH